The 5 T cell receptor beta chains given below trace back to one sample, sequenced in a study of T cell responses to AZD1222 COVID-19 vaccine. Repertoires were generated with immunoSEQ multiplex PCR, while TCRdb's copy carries only in-frame clones and drops some. The sample yields about 150,000 clones, just over 90% seen once. The input for sequencing was peripheral blood, taken on day 0 of AZD1222 vaccination. The receptors originated from an adult in good health.

This sequence joins TRBV27 and TRBJ2-3; 8 positions agree with TRBD1. CDR3 length: 20 residues. J was trimmed by 0 bases and V by 4 bases; bases with no gene match: 18. Germline CDR1 reads MNHEY; CDR2 reads SMNVEV (reference sequence). CDR3 sequence: CASSSISRGRDRASTDTQYF. In DNA, the CDR3 is TGTGCCAGCAGTTCCATTAGCAGGGGGCGAGACCGTGCTAGCACAGATACGCAGTATTTT.

The rearrangement links TRBV19 to TRBJ2-7; D is unresolved. This CDR3 is built from 13 residues. Trimming cost V 3 bases and J 2 bases, with 8 bases left between them. Germline V CDR1 and CDR2: LNHDA, SQIVND (reference sequence). Here the CDR3 reads CASSIRATYEQYF. The CDR3 DNA is TGTGCCAGTAGTATTCGTGCTACCTACGAGCAGTACTTC.

This rearrangement joins TRBV15 to TRBJ2-5, with TRBD2 matching over 12 bases. This CDR3 has 19 residues. The V gene end was trimmed by 3 bases and the J gene end by 5 bases; junction bases not matched to a gene: 16. Germline V gives CDR1 LNHNV, CDR2 YYDKDF (reference sequence). CDR3 coding DNA: TGTGCCACCAGCAGTATCCCGGGACTAGCGGGTGGTCCCTGGGAGACCCAGTACTTC. It codes for CATSSIPGLAGGPWETQYF.

This rearrangement joins TRBV3-1 (or the pseudogene TRBV3-2) to TRBJ2-1, with D possibly being TRBD2 (5 bases). The CDR3 runs to 17 residues. Per germline, CDR1 LGHDT and CDR2 YNNKEL (reference sequence). V was cut by 1 base and J by 4 bases, with 17 bases left in between. Here the CDR3 DNA reads TGTGCCAGCAGCCAAGTTTTAGCGAAAAACAAGTACAATGAGCAGTTCTTC. This codes for CASSQVLAKNKYNEQFF.

This rearrangement joins TRBV7-9 to TRBJ2-6; TRBD2 is a possible D gene (5 bases). V was cut by 5 bases and J by 0 bases, with 8 bases left in between. This CDR3 contains 15 residues. Per germline, CDR1 SEHNR and CDR2 FQNEAQ (reference sequence). CDR3 DNA: TGTGCCAGCAGCCGACTATACTCTGGGGCCAACGTCCTGACTTTC. Its translation: CASSRLYSGANVLTF.